These 17 T cell receptor beta chains originate from one sample sequenced in a study of shared clonotypes between healthy human individuals. Positive CCR7 selection of CD45RO-negative cells yielded the naive CD8 cells, and terminally differentiated effector memory CD45RA+ cells were excluded. This table comes from immunoSEQ multiplex PCR, and its TCRdb copy is limited to in-frame clones, with some not included. This table has millions of clones, approximately 94% appearing once. What was sequenced was naive CD8+ T cells from PBMCs. All receptors come from a man younger than 35 in good health. Some clones in this sample may be carry-over from other donors' samples.

V gene TRBV9 combines with J gene TRBJ1-3; 7 bases are shared with TRBD1. Germline V gene data show CDR1 as SGDLS and CDR2 as YYNGEE. This CDR3 has 16 amino acids. Unmatched junction bases numbered 7, after V lost 0 bases and J lost 4 bases. CDR3 protein: CASSVVGAGGGNTIYF. The CDR3 DNA reads TGTGCCAGCAGCGTAGTCGGGGCAGGGGGAGGAAACACCATATATTTT.

The V gene is TRBV5-6, the J gene TRBJ1-4; a possible D gene is TRBD1 (6 bases). Trimming took off 5 bases at V and 3 bases at J, with 14 bases between the two ends. Looked up from germline, CDR1 is SGHDT and CDR2 is YYEEEE. The CDR3 extends over 15 amino acids. The CDR3 region is CASRRYRDPNEKLFF. DNA of the CDR3: TGTGCCAGCAGGCGTTACAGGGACCCTAATGAAAAACTGTTTTTT.

The chain combines TRBV27 with TRBJ2-2, with a weak D call TRBD1 (6 bases). CDR3 length: 17 residues. Trimming left V 4 bases short and J 1 base short, with 16 bases between. Germline V gene lookup returns CDR1 MNHEY and CDR2 SMNVEV (reference sequence). This CDR3 is CASSSSGAIMNTGELFF. DNA of the CDR3: TGTGCCAGCAGTTCCTCAGGGGCCATAATGAACACCGGGGAGCTGTTTTTT.

The chain has TRBV18 and TRBJ1-1, with unresolved D. The V gene's germline CDR1 is KGHSH and CDR2 LQKENI. V shed 0 bases and J shed 2 bases, with 10 bases lying between them. The CDR3 is 15 amino acids. The CDR3 nucleotides are TGTGCCAGCTCACCACCGGACGGGTTCAACACTGAAGCTTTCTTT. As protein: CASSPPDGFNTEAFF.

The gene calls are TRBV15 and TRBJ2-5; 13 bases match TRBD2. J gave up 5 bases and V 0 bases, and 9 bases lay outside the gene matches. Germline assignment: CDR1 LNHNV and CDR2 YYDKDF (reference sequence). The CDR3 runs 18 residues. The CDR3 DNA reads TGTGCCACCAGCAGAGATGGTGGACTAGCGGGAGTCGGGGAGACCCAGTACTTC. Protein product: CATSRDGGLAGVGETQYF.

The V gene is TRBV2, the J gene TRBJ2-7; 8 nucleotides match TRBD1. The CDR3 length is 17 residues. V was clipped by 1 base and J by 6 bases; unmatched bases: 14. CDR1 and CDR2 (germline): SNHLY, FYNNEI. In DNA, the CDR3 is TGTGCCAGCAGTGAAGGCCCTGGATGGGACAGGTCTCCCGAGCAGTACTTC. Its translation: CASSEGPGWDRSPEQYF.

This chain uses TRBV10-3 with TRBJ2-2, with D possibly being TRBD2 (6 bases). The CDR3 covers 14 residues. The V end was cut by 10 bases, the J end by 1 base, with 13 bases between. Germline-derived CDR1 and CDR2 are ENHRY and SYGVKD. In DNA, the CDR3 is TGTGCCACCGCCGGCGGGGAGAACACCGGGGAGCTGTTTTTT. It is translated as CATAGGENTGELFF.

V usage is TRBV27 and J usage is TRBJ2-7; a possible D gene is TRBD1 (5 bases). The germline V gene has CDR1 MNHEY and CDR2 SMNVEV (reference sequence). The CDR3 has 14 residues. V gave up 7 bases and J gave up 3 bases, with 16 bases separating them. This CDR3 is CASMERGPNYEQYF. The CDR3, as DNA: TGTGCCAGCATGGAAAGGGGCCCTAACTACGAGCAGTACTTC.

The chain joins TRBV5-1 to TRBJ2-7; possibly TRBD1 or TRBD2 for D (5 bases each). This CDR3 has 14 amino acids. Germline-derived CDR1 and CDR2 are SGHRS and YFSETQ. V dropped 9 bases and J dropped 3 bases, with 19 bases sitting between them. In DNA form, the CDR3 reads TGCGCCACCTCGCCGGGGACGGGAAACTACGAGCAGTACTTC. It encodes CATSPGTGNYEQYF.

The chain couples TRBV27 to TRBJ2-5; possible D gene TRBD2, 5 bases. Germline-derived CDR1 and CDR2 are MNHEY and SMNVEV (reference sequence). The CDR3 is 13 residues long. The V gene lost 3 bases and the J gene lost 4 bases, with 9 bases spanning the gap. CDR3 protein: CASSLGAVETQYF. The CDR3 DNA is TGTGCCAGCAGTTTGGGAGCCGTAGAGACCCAGTACTTC.

A remark on this clone: Other DNA sequences in this specimen translate into the identical CDR3. The chain uses TRBV9 and TRBJ1-4; a weak D match, TRBD1 (5 bases). Germline V gives CDR1 SGDLS, CDR2 YYNGEE. V dropped 0 bases and J dropped 11 bases, with 11 bases sitting between them. CDR3 length equals 13 residues. The CDR3 loop is CASSVGGDEKLFF. In nucleotides, the CDR3 is TGTGCCAGCAGCGTAGGGGGGGACGAGAAACTGTTTTTT.

The rearrangement joins TRBV6-5 to TRBJ2-7; D is undetermined. This CDR3 spans 15 amino acids. Looked up from germline, CDR1 is MNHEY and CDR2 is SVGAGI. V was pared by 0 bases and J by 2 bases, with 11 bases between. The CDR3 DNA is TGTGCCAGCAGTTACTCGATCGGATCGGCCTACGAGCAGTACTTC. It codes for CASSYSIGSAYEQYF.

Concerning this clone itself: The identical CDR3 is also encoded by other nucleotide sequences in the sample. The chain recombines TRBV5-1 with TRBJ2-7; 14 bases line up with TRBD2. The J segment lost 1 base and the V segment lost 4 bases, leaving 4 bases of the junction unmatched. Germline CDR1 SGHRS, CDR2 YFSETQ. The CDR3 covers 16 residues. The CDR3 DNA follows: TGCGCCAGCAGCCTAGGGACTAGCGGGGGATCCTACGAGCAGTACTTC. Its translation is CASSLGTSGGSYEQYF.

V and J are TRBV7-9 and TRBJ2-7, with TRBD2 identical over 8 bases. CDR3 length: 12 residues. Germline V CDR1 and CDR2: SEHNR, FQNEAQ (reference sequence). V lost 5 bases to trimming and J lost 6 bases; unmatched junction nucleotides: 3. DNA for the CDR3: TGTGCCAGCAGCCCGGGGGGGTCCGAGCAGTACTTC. Translating it yields CASSPGGSEQYF.

The chain combines TRBV19 with TRBJ2-1, with 11 bases that match TRBD2. The trim removed 5 bases at V and 0 bases at J, leaving 3 bases unmatched. This CDR3 comprises 16 residues. From germline, CDR1 is LNHDA and CDR2 SQIVND (reference sequence). The CDR3 sequence: CASSPGLADSYNEQFF. For the CDR3, the DNA is TGTGCCAGTAGTCCGGGACTAGCGGACTCCTACAATGAGCAGTTCTTC. The entire variable domain, with the rest obtained from reference TRBV19 and TRBJ2-1, is as follows: DGGITQSPKYLFRKEGQNVTLSCEQNLNHDAMYWYRQDPGQGLRLIYYSQIVNDFQKGDIAEGYSVSREKKESFPLTVTSAQKNPTAFYLCASSPGLADSYNEQFFGPGTRLTVL.

V and J are TRBV7-6 and TRBJ1-1; D is perhaps TRBD1 (6 bases). The germline CDR1 and CDR2 sequences are SGHVS and FNYEAQ. V lost 4 bases and J lost 8, with 8 bases in between. The CDR3 totals 11 residues. This CDR3 is CASSSGAEAFF. Here the CDR3 DNA reads TGTGCCAGCAGCTCAGGGGCGGAAGCTTTCTTT.

The chain employs TRBV28 and TRBJ1-1; D not resolved. Germline V gives CDR1 MDHEN, CDR2 SYDVKM. This CDR3 has 14 amino acids. V was pared by 5 bases and J by 11 bases, with 21 bases between. CDR3 bases: TGTGCCAGCAGTCCCACCCTGCGACTTATTCGGGCTTTCTTT. Protein product: CASSPTLRLIRAFF.